Below, one T cell receptor (beta chain) is given with its context. The sequenced patients had an expansion of CD8+CD57+ cells seen by flow cytometry. V was shortened by 6 bases and J by 11 bases, with 17 bases between the two germline ends. Germline assignment: CDR1 SNHLY and CDR2 FYNNEI. The CDR3 consists of 13 residues. This specimen belongs to a study of CD8+CD57+ T cells in acquired aplastic anemia. TCR beta VDJ and CDR3 profiling used genomic DNA as template. TCRdb itself ran the reads through MiXCR, one entry per CDR3 protein. The repertoire holds hundreds of thousands of distinct CDR3 sequences, with around 33% as singletons.

The source of this sequence is a human donor with aplastic anemia. The chain joins TRBV2 to TRBJ2-1, with D hard to call. The source material was sorted CD4+, CD8+, or CD8+CD57+ T cells (not recorded which) from PBMCs. The DNA of the CDR3 is TGTGCCAGCAGCCAAGACGACGGAAGGAAGCAGTTCTTC. It encodes CASSQDDGRKQFF.